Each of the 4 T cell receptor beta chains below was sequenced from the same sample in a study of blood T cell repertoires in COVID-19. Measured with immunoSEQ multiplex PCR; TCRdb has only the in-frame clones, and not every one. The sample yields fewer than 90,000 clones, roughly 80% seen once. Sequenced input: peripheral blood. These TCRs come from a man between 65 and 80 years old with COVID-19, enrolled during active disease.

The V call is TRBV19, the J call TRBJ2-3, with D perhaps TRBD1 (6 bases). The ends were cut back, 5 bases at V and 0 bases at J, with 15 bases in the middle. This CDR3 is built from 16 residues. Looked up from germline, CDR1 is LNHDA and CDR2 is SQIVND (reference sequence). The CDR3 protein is CASSPQGGWSTDTQYF. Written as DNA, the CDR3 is TGTGCCAGTAGTCCCCAAGGGGGATGGAGCACAGATACGCAGTATTTT.

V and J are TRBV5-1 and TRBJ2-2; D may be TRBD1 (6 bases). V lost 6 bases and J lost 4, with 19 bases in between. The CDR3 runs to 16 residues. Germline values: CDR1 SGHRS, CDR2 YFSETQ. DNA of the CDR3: TGCGCCAGCAATGATCCAGGGGTGAGGACCACCGGGGAGCTGTTTTTT. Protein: CASNDPGVRTTGELFF.

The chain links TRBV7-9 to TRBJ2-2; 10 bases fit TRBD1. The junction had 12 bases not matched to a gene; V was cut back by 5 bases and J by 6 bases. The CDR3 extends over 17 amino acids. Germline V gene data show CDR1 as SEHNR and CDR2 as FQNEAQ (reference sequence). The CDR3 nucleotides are TGTGCCAGCAGCCTGAAAATTTCGGGACAGGGGTCCGGGGAGCTGTTTTTT. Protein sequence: CASSLKISGQGSGELFF.

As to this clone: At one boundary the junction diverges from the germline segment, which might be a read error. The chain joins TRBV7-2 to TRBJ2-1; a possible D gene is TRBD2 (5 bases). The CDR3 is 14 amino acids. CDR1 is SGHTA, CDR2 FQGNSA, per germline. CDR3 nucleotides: TGTGCCAGCAGCCAACTAGAAGCGTACACTGAGCAGTTCTTC. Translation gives CASSQLEAYTEQFF. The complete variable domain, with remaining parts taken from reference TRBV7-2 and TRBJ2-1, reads GAGVSQSPSNKVTEKGKDVELRCDPISGHTALYWYRQSLGQGLEFLIYFQGNSAPDKSGLPSDRFSAERTGGSVSTLTIQRTQQEDSAVYLCASSQLEAYTEQFFGPGTRLTVL.